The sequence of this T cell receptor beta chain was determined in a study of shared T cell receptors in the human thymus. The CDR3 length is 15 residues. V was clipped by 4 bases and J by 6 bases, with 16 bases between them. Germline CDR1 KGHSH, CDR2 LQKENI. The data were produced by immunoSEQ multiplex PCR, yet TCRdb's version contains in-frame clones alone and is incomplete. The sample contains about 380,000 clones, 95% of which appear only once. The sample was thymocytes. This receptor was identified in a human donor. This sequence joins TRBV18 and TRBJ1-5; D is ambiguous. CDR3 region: CASSQNGEAGQPQHF. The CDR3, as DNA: TGTGCCAGCTCACAAAACGGGGAGGCAGGTCAGCCCCAGCATTTT.